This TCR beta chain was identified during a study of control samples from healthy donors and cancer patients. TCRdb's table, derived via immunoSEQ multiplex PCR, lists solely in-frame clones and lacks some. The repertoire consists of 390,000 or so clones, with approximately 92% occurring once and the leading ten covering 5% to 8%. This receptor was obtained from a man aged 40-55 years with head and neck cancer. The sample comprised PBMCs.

DNA for the CDR3: TGTGCCAGCAGTTTATATGGGGGTGGTAGCAATCAGCCCCAGCATTTT. This gives the protein CASSLYGGGSNQPQHF. The chain has TRBV27 and TRBJ1-5; TRBD1 might be the D (5 bases). The CDR3 consists of 16 residues. Germline CDR1 reads MNHEY; CDR2 reads SMNVEV (reference sequence). V gave up 1 base and J gave up 0 bases, with 10 bases separating them.